Shown below are 15 T cell receptor beta chains from a single sample sequenced in a study of OX40 agonist ivuxolimab in advanced cancers. Clones were read by immunoSEQ multiplex PCR, and TCRdb kept only the in-frame ones, dropping some. The sample lists nearly 90,000 clones; more than 75% were seen once. The sequencing used CD4+ or CD8+ T cells sorted from blood, collected in a trial of the OX40 agonist ivuxolimab. The source is an adult with an advanced solid tumor such as melanoma, head and neck, liver or kidney cancer.

The chain carries TRBV10-1 and TRBJ2-3; D is possibly TRBD2 (5 bases). V lost 4 bases to trimming and J lost 1 base, with 9 bases between them. The germline CDR1 and CDR2 sequences are WNHNN and SYGVQD (reference sequence). The CDR3 sequence is 14 residues long. The DNA for the CDR3 is TGCGCCAGCAGTGGGACTCGCGGCACAGATACGCAGTATTTT. It is translated as CASSGTRGTDTQYF.

This clone occurred a few times. The chain joins TRBV19 to TRBJ1-2; a weak D match, TRBD1 (6 bases). Germline V gene data show CDR1 as LNHDA and CDR2 as SQIVND (reference sequence). CDR3 length: 15 amino acids. V was cut by 1 base and J by 3 bases, with 12 bases left in between. CDR3 nucleotide sequence: TGTGCCAGTAGTATAGCTAACAGGGTGGACTATGGCTACACCTTC. It specifies CASSIANRVDYGYTF.

The V gene is TRBV15, the J gene TRBJ2-2; TRBD1 might be the D (7 bases). Germline V gene lookup returns CDR1 LNHNV and CDR2 YYDKDF (reference sequence). The CDR3 runs 14 residues. Trimming left V 7 bases short and J 1 base short, with 10 bases between. The CDR3 sequence is CATTQGGNTGELFF. The CDR3 coding sequence is TGTGCCACCACGCAGGGGGGGAACACCGGGGAGCTGTTTTTT.

The genes are TRBV18 and TRBJ1-1; no reliable D call. CDR3 length equals 13 residues. V lost 6 bases and J lost 1, with 9 bases in between. Germline V gene data show CDR1 as KGHSH and CDR2 as LQKENI. In nucleotides, the CDR3 is TGTGCCAGCTCTTACTCGGAGAACACTGAAGCTTTCTTT. Translating it yields CASSYSENTEAFF. Filled out from reference TRBV18 and TRBJ1-1, the complete variable domain reads NAGVMQNPRHLVRRRGQEARLRCSPMKGHSHVYWYRQLPEEGLKFMVYLQKENIIDESGMPKERFSAEFPKEGPSILRIQQVVRGDSAAYFCASSYSENTEAFFGQGTRLTVV.

About this clone: At one of its ends the junction is not consistent with the germline gene, which may arise from a read error. The gene calls are TRBV11-3 and TRBJ2-7; tentatively, D is TRBD1 (5 bases). The CDR3 consists of 11 residues. In germline, CDR1 is SGHNT, CDR2 YENEEA. The CDR3 here is CASSLDDGARF. In DNA form, the CDR3 reads TGTGCCAGCAGCTTAGATGATGGGGCCCGGTTC.

This clone was observed a few times. V and J are TRBV4-2 and TRBJ2-2, with 10 bases fitting TRBD2. With V trimmed by 4 bases and J by 7 bases, 6 bases remained unmatched. The length of the CDR3 is 15 residues. Germline V gene lookup returns CDR1 LGHNA and CDR2 YNFKEQ. CDR3 sequence reads: CASSRAERGGGELFF. The CDR3 DNA reads TGTGCCAGCAGCCGCGCCGAGCGGGGGGGCGGGGAGCTGTTTTTT.

The gene calls are TRBV5-1 and TRBJ2-1; TRBD2 matches 10 bases. V lost 4 bases, J lost 4 bases, and 11 bases stayed unmatched. Germline V gene data show CDR1 as SGHRS and CDR2 as YFSETQ. This CDR3 has 17 amino acids. Written as DNA, the CDR3 is TGCGCCAGCAGCCCTAGGACTAGCGGCCTCCAGTACAATGAGCAGTTCTTC. Its protein product is CASSPRTSGLQYNEQFF.

The rearrangement uses TRBV5-4 and TRBJ2-5, with TRBD2 matching over 14 bases. The CDR3 runs 16 residues. Germline V gene lookup returns CDR1 SGHNT and CDR2 YYREEE (reference sequence). With 4 bases clipped from V and 5 bases from J, the junction kept 7 bases outside the gene matches. In DNA, the CDR3 is TGTGCCAGCAGCATCGGACTAGCGGGGGGAGTGGAGACCCAGTACTTC. As protein: CASSIGLAGGVETQYF.

The genes are TRBV7-5 and TRBJ1-1; TRBD1, the D gene given by the table, was not confirmed from the DNA. TRBV7-5 is an annotated pseudogene. The CDR3 loop spans 15 amino acids. CDR3 bases: TGTGTCAGAAGCTCCCAATGGGGCAGGGACACTGAAGCTTTCTTT. Translating it yields CVRSSQWGRDTEAFF.

This rearrangement joins TRBV30 to TRBJ1-1, with D hard to call. The CDR3 covers 10 residues. The V gene lost 1 base and the J gene lost 5 bases, with 2 bases spanning the gap. Germline lookup yields CDR1 GTSNPN and CDR2 SVGIG (reference sequence). The CDR3 is CAWSGTEAFF. CDR3 DNA sequence: TGTGCCTGGAGTGGTACTGAAGCTTTCTTT. Full variable domain (missing parts from reference TRBV30 and TRBJ1-1): SQTIHQWPATLVQPVGSPLSLECTVEGTSNPNLYWYRQAAGRGLQLLFYSVGIGQISSEVPQNLSASRPQDRQFILSSKKLLLSDSGFYLCAWSGTEAFFGQGTRLTVV.

This sequence joins TRBV2 and TRBJ1-2, with D hard to call. Germline V gives CDR1 SNHLY, CDR2 FYNNEI. The ends were cut back, 0 bases at V and 6 bases at J, with 11 bases in the middle. This CDR3 comprises 14 residues. DNA for the CDR3: TGTGCCAGCAGTGAAGCAAGGGTAGGACATGGCTACACCTTC. Protein sequence: CASSEARVGHGYTF.

V usage is TRBV5-1 and J usage is TRBJ2-7; possibly TRBD1 or TRBD2 for D (5 bases each). Germline V gene lookup returns CDR1 SGHRS and CDR2 YFSETQ. The CDR3 contains 14 residues. Trimming removed 0 bases from V and 2 bases from J, with 9 bases in between. CDR3 coding DNA: TGCGCCAGCAGCTTGGTCAGGGAGCCCTACGAGCAGTACTTC. It translates to CASSLVREPYEQYF.

The chain has TRBV7-3 and TRBJ2-5; 9 positions agree with TRBD2. The CDR3 length is 19 residues. The ends lost 7 bases at V and 0 bases at J; junction bases unmatched: 18. Germline V gene data show CDR1 as SGHTA and CDR2 as FQGTGA. CDR3 DNA: TGTGCCAGCACCCAGATGTGGGGGAGACTAGCGGAGTACCAAGAGACCCAGTACTTC. Its protein product is CASTQMWGRLAEYQETQYF.

The rearrangement links TRBV13 to TRBJ2-3; D might be TRBD2 (6 bases). Germline V lookup: CDR1 PRHDT, CDR2 FYEKMQ (reference sequence). The length of the CDR3 is 14 residues. The V gene lost 1 base and the J gene lost 1 base, with 6 bases spanning the gap. The CDR3 protein is CASSLAGGTDTQYF. CDR3 coding DNA: TGTGCCAGCAGCTTAGCGGGGGGCACAGATACGCAGTATTTT. Combining the CDR3 with reference TRBV13 and TRBJ2-3 gives the whole variable domain AAGVIQSPRHLIKEKRETATLKCYPIPRHDTVYWYQQGPGQDPQFLISFYEKMQSDKGSIPDRFSAQQFSDYHSELNMSSLELGDSALYFCASSLAGGTDTQYFGPGTRLTVL.

The chain recombines TRBV7-6 with TRBJ1-5; 8 bases are a match to TRBD1. Trimming cost V 1 base and J 8 bases; bases outside gene matches: 7. The CDR3 consists of 15 residues. From germline, CDR1 is SGHVS and CDR2 FNYEAQ. The CDR3 reads CASSLGTGLAKPQHF. CDR3 coding DNA: TGTGCCAGCAGCTTAGGGACAGGGCTGGCTAAGCCCCAGCATTTT.